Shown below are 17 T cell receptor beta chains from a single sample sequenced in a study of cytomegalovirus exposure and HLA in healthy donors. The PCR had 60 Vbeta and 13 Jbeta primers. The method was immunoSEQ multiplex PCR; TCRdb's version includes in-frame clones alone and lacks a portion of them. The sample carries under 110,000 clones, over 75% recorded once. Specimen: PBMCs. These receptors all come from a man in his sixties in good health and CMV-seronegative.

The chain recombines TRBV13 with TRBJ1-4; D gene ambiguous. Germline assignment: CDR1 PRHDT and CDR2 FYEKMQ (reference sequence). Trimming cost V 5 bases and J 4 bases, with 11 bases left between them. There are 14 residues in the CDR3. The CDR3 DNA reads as TGTGCCAGCAGCCTCGGAGGTAATAATGAAAAACTGTTTTTT. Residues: CASSLGGNNEKLFF.

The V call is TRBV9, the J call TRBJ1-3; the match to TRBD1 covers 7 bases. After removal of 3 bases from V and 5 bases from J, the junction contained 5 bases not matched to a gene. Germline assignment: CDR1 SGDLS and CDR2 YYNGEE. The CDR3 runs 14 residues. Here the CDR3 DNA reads TGTGCCAGCAGCGGGGGGGACAGTCGAAACACCATATATTTT. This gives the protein CASSGGDSRNTIYF.

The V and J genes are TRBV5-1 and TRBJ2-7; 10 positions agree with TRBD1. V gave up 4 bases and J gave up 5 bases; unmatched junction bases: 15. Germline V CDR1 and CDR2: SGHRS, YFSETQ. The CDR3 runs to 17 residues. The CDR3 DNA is TGCGCCAGCAGCCCGAGTCTGGAGACAGGGGGCTTAAACGAGCAGTACGTC. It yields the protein CASSPSLETGGLNEQYV.

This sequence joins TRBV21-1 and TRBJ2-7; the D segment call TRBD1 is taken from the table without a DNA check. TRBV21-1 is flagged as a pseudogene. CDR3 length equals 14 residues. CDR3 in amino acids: CASTDTGAGYEQYV. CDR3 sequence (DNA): TGTGCCAGCACAGACACAGGGGCGGGGTACGAGCAGTACGTC.

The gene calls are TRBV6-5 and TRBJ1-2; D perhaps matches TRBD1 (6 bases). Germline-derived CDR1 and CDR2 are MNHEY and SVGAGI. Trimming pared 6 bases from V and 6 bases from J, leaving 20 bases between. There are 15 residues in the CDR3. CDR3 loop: CASRVTPTGYHGYTF. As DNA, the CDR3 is TGTGCCAGCAGAGTTACACCAACAGGGTACCATGGCTACACCTTC.

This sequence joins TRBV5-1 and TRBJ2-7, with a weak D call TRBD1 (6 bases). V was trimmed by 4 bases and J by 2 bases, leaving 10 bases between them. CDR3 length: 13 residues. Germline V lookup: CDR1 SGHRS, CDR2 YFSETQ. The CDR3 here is CASSRDRTYEQYF. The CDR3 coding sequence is TGCGCCAGCAGCCGCGACAGGACCTACGAGCAGTACTTC.

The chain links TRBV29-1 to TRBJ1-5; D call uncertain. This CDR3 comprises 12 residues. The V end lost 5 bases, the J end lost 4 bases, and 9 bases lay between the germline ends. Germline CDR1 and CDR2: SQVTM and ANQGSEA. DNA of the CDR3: TGCAGCGTTCAGACTTCAAATCAGCCCCAGCATTTT. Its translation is CSVQTSNQPQHF. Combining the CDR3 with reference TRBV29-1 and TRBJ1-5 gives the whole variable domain SAVISQKPSRDICQRGTSLTIQCQVDSQVTMMFWYRQQPGQSLTLIATANQGSEATYESGFVIDKFPISRPNLTFSTLTVSNMSPEDSSIYLCSVQTSNQPQHFGDGTRLSIL.

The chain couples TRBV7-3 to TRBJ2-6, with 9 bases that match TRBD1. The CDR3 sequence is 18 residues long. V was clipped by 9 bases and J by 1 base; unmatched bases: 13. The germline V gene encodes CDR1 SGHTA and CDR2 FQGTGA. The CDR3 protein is CASSVRGQGTSGANVLTF. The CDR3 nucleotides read TGTGCCAGTTCCGTGAGGGGACAGGGAACGTCTGGGGCCAACGTCCTGACTTTC. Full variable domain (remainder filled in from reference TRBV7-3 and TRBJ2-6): GAGVSQTPSNKVTEKGKYVELRCDPISGHTALYWYRQSLGQGPEFLIYFQGTGAADDSGLPNDRFFAVRPEGSVSTLKIQRTERGDSAVYLCASSVRGQGTSGANVLTFGAGSRLTVL.

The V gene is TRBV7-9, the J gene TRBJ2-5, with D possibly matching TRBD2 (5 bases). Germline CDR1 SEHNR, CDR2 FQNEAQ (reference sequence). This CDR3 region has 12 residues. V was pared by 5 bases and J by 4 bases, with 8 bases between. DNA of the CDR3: TGTGCCAGCAGCCCTAGCACAGAGACCCAGTACTTC. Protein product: CASSPSTETQYF. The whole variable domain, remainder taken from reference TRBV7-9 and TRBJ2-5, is DTGVSQNPRHKITKRGQNVTFRCDPISEHNRLYWYRQTLGQGPEFLTYFQNEAQLEKSRLLSDRFSAERPKGSFSTLEIQRTEQGDSAMYLCASSPSTETQYFGPGTRLLVL.

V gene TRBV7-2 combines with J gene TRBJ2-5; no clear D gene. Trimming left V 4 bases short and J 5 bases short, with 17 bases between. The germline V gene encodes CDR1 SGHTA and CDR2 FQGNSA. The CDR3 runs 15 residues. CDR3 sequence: CASSSNQRAWETQYF. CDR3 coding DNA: TGTGCCAGCAGCTCGAACCAACGAGCCTGGGAGACCCAGTACTTC.

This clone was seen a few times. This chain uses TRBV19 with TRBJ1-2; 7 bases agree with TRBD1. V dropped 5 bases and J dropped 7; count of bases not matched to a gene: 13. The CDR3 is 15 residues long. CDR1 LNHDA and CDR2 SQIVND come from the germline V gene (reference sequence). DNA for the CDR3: TGTGCCAGTAGTGTGCAATCCGGGACAGCCGTTGGCTACACCTTC. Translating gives CASSVQSGTAVGYTF.

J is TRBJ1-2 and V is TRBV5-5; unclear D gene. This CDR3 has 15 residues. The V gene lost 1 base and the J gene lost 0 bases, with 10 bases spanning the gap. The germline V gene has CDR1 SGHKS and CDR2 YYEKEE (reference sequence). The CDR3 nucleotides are TGTGCCAGCAGCTTGTACCGGGAGACTAACTATGGCTACACCTTC. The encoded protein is CASSLYRETNYGYTF.

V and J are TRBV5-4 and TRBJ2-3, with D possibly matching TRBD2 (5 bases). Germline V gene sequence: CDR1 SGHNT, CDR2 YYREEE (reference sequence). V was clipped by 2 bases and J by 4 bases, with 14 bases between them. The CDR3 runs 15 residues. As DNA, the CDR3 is TGTGCCAGCAGCTTCGGCGGGCCGGTTTCAGATACGCAGTATTTT. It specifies CASSFGGPVSDTQYF.

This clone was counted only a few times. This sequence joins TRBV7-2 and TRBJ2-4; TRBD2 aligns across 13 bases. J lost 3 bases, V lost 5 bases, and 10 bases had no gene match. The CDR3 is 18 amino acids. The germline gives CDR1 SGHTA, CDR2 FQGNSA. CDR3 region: CASSPGGTSGASKNIQYF. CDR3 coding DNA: TGTGCCAGCAGCCCCGGGGGGACTAGCGGGGCGAGCAAAAACATTCAGTACTTC.

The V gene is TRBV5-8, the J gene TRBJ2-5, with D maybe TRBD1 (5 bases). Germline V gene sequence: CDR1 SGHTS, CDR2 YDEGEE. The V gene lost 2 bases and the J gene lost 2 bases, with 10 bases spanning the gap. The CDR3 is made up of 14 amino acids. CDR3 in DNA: TGTGCCAGCAGCTTTCTAGGGGCGCAAGAGACCCAGTACTTC. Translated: CASSFLGAQETQYF.

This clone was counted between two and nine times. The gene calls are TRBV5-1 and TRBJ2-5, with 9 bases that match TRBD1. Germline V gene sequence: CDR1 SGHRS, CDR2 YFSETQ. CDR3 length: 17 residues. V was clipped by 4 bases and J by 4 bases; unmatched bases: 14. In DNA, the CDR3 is TGCGCCAGCAGCCTACAACGCCGGGACAGGGATTTAGAGACCCAGTACTTC. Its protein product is CASSLQRRDRDLETQYF.

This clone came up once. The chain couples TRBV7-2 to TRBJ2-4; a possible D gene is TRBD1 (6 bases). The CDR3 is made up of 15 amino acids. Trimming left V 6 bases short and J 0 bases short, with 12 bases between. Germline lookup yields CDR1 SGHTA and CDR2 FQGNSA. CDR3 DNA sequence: TGTGCCAGCAGTCTTAGACAGGTAGCCAAAAACATTCAGTACTTC. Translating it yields CASSLRQVAKNIQYF.